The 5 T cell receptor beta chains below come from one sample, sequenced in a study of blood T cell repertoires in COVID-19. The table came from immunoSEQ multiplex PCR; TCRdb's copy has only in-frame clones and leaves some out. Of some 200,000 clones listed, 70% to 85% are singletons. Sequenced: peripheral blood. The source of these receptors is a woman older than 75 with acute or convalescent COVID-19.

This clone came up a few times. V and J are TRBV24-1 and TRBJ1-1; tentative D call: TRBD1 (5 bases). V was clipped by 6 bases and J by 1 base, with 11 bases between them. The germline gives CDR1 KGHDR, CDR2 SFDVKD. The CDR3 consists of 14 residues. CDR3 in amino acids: CATSSRAQNTEAFF. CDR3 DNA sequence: TGTGCCACCAGTAGCAGGGCCCAGAACACTGAAGCTTTCTTT.

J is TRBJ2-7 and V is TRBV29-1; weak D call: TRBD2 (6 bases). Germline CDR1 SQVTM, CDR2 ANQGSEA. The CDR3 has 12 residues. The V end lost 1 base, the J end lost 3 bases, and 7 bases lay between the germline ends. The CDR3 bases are TGCAGCGTTGAAGCGGGGGACTACGAGCAGTACTTC. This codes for CSVEAGDYEQYF.

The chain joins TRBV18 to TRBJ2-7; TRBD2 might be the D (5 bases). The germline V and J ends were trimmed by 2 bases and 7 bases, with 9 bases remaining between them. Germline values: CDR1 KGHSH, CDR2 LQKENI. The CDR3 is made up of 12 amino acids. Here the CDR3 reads CASSPISGEQYF. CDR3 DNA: TGTGCCAGCTCACCAATCTCGGGGGAGCAGTACTTC.

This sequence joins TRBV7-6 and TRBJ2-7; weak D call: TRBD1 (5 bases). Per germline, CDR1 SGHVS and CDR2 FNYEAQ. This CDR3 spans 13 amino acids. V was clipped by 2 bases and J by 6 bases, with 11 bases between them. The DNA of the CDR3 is TGTGCCAGCAGCTTACAGGGTATGGGCGAGCAGTACTTC. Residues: CASSLQGMGEQYF.

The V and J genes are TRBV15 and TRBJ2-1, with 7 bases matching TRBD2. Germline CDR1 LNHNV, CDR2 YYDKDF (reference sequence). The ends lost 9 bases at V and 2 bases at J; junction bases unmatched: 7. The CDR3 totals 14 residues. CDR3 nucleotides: TGTGCCACACAAGGGACTAACCCCTACAATGAGCAGTTCTTC. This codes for CATQGTNPYNEQFF.